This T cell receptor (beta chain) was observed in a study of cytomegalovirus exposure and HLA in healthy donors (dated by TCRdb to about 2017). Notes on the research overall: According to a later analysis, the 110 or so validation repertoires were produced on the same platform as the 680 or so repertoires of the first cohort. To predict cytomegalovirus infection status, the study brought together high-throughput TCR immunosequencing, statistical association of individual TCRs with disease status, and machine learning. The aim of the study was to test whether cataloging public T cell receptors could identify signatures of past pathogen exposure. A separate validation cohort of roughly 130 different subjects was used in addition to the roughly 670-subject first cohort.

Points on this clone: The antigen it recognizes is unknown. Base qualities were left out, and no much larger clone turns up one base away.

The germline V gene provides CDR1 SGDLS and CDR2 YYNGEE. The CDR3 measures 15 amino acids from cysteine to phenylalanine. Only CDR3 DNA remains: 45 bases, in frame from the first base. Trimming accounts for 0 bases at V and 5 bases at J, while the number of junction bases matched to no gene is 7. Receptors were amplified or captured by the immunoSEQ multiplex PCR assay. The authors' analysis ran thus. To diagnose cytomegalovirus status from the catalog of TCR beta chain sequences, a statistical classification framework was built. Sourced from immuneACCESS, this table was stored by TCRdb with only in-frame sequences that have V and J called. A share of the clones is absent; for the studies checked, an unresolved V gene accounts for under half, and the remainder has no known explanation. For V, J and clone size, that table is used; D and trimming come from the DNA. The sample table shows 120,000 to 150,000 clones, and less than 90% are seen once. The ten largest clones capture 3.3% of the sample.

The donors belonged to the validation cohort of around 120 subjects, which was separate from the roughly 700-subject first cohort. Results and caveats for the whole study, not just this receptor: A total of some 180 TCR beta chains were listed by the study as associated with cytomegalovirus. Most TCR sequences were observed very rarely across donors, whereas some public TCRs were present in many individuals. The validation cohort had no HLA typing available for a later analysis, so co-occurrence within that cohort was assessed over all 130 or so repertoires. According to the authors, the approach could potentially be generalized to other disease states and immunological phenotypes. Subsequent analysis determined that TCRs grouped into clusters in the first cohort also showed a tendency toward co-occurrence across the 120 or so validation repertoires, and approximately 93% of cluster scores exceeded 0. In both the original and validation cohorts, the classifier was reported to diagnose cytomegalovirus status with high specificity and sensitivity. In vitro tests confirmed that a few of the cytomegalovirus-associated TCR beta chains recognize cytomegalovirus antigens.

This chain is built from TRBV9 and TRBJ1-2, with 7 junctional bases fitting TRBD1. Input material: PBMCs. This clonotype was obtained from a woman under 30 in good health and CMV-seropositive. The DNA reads TGTGCCAGCAGCGTAGGGGGTATGACAGGGTATGGCTACACCTTC. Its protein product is CASSVGGMTGYGYTF.